Presented here are 29 T cell receptor beta chains from one specimen sequenced in a study of blood T cell repertoires in COVID-19. Sequencing used immunoSEQ multiplex PCR; TCRdb keeps in-frame clones, though not all of them. The profile shows more than 300,000 clones, 89% of them singletons. Sequenced input: peripheral blood. The source is a man between 18 and 29 years old who had recovered from COVID-19.

In DNA form, the CDR3 reads TGTGCCAGTAGTGCGGGGACGGACAGGGGATCTGGCTACACCTTC. This encodes CASSAGTDRGSGYTF. The genes are TRBV19 and TRBJ1-2; 9 bases line up with TRBD1. The CDR3 is made up of 15 amino acids. Germline-derived CDR1 and CDR2 are LNHDA and SQIVND (reference sequence). The V segment lost 5 bases and the J segment 7 bases; nucleotides outside the gene matches: 11.

This chain joins TRBV5-4 and TRBJ2-7; D perhaps matches TRBD1 (6 bases). Trimming stripped 4 bases from V and 7 bases from J, with 18 bases between. CDR3 size: 14 residues. CDR1 and CDR2 (germline): SGHNT, YYREEE (reference sequence). The CDR3 DNA is TGTGCCAGCAGCATGGGGCAGGGGCCGGAAGAGCAGTACTTC. This translates into CASSMGQGPEEQYF.

The chain uses TRBV18 and TRBJ2-1; TRBD1 might be the D (6 bases). Germline values: CDR1 KGHSH, CDR2 LQKENI. The length of the CDR3 is 13 residues. V dropped 5 bases and J dropped 8 bases, with 13 bases sitting between them. CDR3 nucleotide sequence: TGTGCCAGCTCAACAACAGGGATCGATGAGCAGTTCTTC. Amino acids: CASSTTGIDEQFF.

This rearrangement joins TRBV9 to TRBJ2-7; tentative D call: TRBD2 (6 bases). There are 12 residues in the CDR3. The V end was cut by 4 bases, the J end by 7 bases, with 12 bases between. Per the germline V gene, CDR1 is SGDLS and CDR2 is YYNGEE. CDR3 nucleotides: TGTGCCAGCAGCACCCAACGGGGGGAGCAGTACTTC. Encoded protein: CASSTQRGEQYF.

The CDR3 region is CSVVIGGVEYF. For the CDR3, the DNA is TGCAGCGTTGTTATAGGGGGGGTGGAGTACTTC. The chain couples TRBV29-1 to TRBJ2-7; D is perhaps TRBD2 (7 bases). Germline V CDR1 and CDR2: SQVTM, ANQGSEA. The CDR3 contains 11 residues. Trimming stripped 4 bases from V and 11 bases from J, with 15 bases between.

The genes are TRBV27 and TRBJ1-2; TRBD1 matches 8 bases. The CDR3 has 14 residues. Germline V gives CDR1 MNHEY, CDR2 SMNVEV (reference sequence). The J segment lost 7 bases and the V segment lost 8 bases, leaving 12 bases of the junction unmatched. CDR3 region: CASGYDRGGSGYTF. In DNA, the CDR3 is TGTGCCAGCGGATACGACAGGGGCGGGAGTGGCTACACCTTC.

This chain uses TRBV18 with TRBJ2-7, with 8 nucleotides matching TRBD2. The V segment lost 2 bases and the J segment 2 bases; nucleotides outside the gene matches: 5. Germline-derived CDR1 and CDR2 are KGHSH and LQKENI. This CDR3 has 15 amino acids. DNA of the CDR3: TGTGCCAGCTCACCAGCCTCGGGACTAGCCTACGAGCAGTACTTC. Its protein product is CASSPASGLAYEQYF.

Remarks on this clone: Other DNA sequences in this sample translate to the same CDR3. The rearrangement joins TRBV18 to TRBJ2-1; D not certain. Germline V CDR1 and CDR2: KGHSH, LQKENI. With 3 bases removed from V and 0 bases from J, the gap between germline ends came to 6 bases. The CDR3 runs 14 residues. The CDR3 nucleotides read TGTGCCAGCTCACCGGCTGGCTCCTACAATGAGCAGTTCTTC. Translating it yields CASSPAGSYNEQFF. Based on the CDR3 plus reference TRBV18 and TRBJ2-1, the full variable domain is NAGVMQNPRHLVRRRGQEARLRCSPMKGHSHVYWYRQLPEEGLKFMVYLQKENIIDESGMPKERFSAEFPKEGPSILRIQQVVRGDSAAYFCASSPAGSYNEQFFGPGTRLTVL.

The chain has TRBV29-1 and TRBJ2-3; 10 positions match TRBD2. This CDR3 region has 16 residues. V dropped 2 bases and J dropped 5; count of bases not matched to a gene: 10. CDR1 and CDR2 from the germline V gene are SQVTM and ANQGSEA. CDR3 DNA: TGCAGCGTTGAACTAGCTAGCGGGAGTAGTTTAGATACGCAGTATTTT. It encodes CSVELASGSSLDTQYF.

J is TRBJ1-1 and V is TRBV9; tentative D call: TRBD1 (5 bases). The CDR3 runs 15 residues. Germline loops: CDR1 SGDLS, CDR2 YYNGEE. Trimming shortened V by 0 bases and J by 8 bases, and 17 bases separated the two germline ends. The chain's CDR3 is CASSVADIGRLEAFF. CDR3 in DNA: TGTGCCAGCAGCGTAGCGGACATTGGGCGCTTGGAAGCTTTCTTT.

The rearrangement joins TRBV2 to TRBJ2-7; 7 bases line up with TRBD1. From germline, CDR1 is SNHLY and CDR2 FYNNEI. The CDR3 is 16 amino acids. The trim removed 8 bases at V and 2 bases at J, leaving 15 bases unmatched. The CDR3 sequence is CASGQWGQRSPYEQYF. The DNA of the CDR3 is TGTGCCAGCGGGCAGTGGGGACAGCGAAGTCCCTACGAGCAGTACTTC.

The chain links TRBV7-9 to TRBJ1-3, with 8 bases lining up with TRBD1. CDR1 is SEHNR and CDR2 is FQNEAQ in the germline V gene (reference sequence). V shed 4 bases and J 4 bases; nucleotides not matched to a gene: 6. The CDR3 consists of 15 residues. The CDR3 protein is CASSSKQGEGNTIYF. Written as DNA, the CDR3 is TGTGCCAGCAGCTCCAAACAGGGGGAAGGAAACACCATATATTTT.

The chain couples TRBV5-5 to TRBJ1-1, with D perhaps TRBD1 (5 bases). V dropped 0 bases and J dropped 6 bases, with 18 bases sitting between them. Germline CDR1 and CDR2: SGHKS and YYEKEE (reference sequence). CDR3 length equals 16 residues. CDR3 DNA sequence: TGTGCCAGCAGCTTGGGCGTTCAGGGATTGTGGTCTGAAGCTTTCTTT. This translates into CASSLGVQGLWSEAFF.

A single count supports this clone. The V gene is TRBV3-1 (or the pseudogene TRBV3-2), the J gene TRBJ1-6; TRBD1 matches at 7 bases. Germline trimming cut 0 bases from V and 10 bases from J; bases unmatched to any gene: 9. The CDR3 has 16 amino acids. Per the germline V gene, CDR1 is LGHDT and CDR2 is YNNKEL (reference sequence). The CDR3 nucleotides are TGTGCCAGCAGCCAAGACATGACAGGGTACTTATCACCCCTCCACTTT. Translated: CASSQDMTGYLSPLHF.

V and J are TRBV6-1 and TRBJ2-2; the D is unclear. In germline, CDR1 is MNHNS, CDR2 SASEGT. CDR3 length: 13 amino acids. V lost 2 bases to trimming and J lost 5 bases, with 6 bases between them. In nucleotides, the CDR3 is TGTGCCAGCAGTGAATTCGGGACCGGGGAGCTGTTTTTT. Residues: CASSEFGTGELFF.

The rearrangement links TRBV9 to TRBJ2-7, with 8 bases fitting TRBD2. The CDR3 sequence is 15 residues long. The germline V gene has CDR1 SGDLS and CDR2 YYNGEE. V gave up 0 bases and J gave up 3 bases; unmatched junction bases: 5. The CDR3 loop is CASSVDGSGVYEQYF. The CDR3 DNA sequence: TGTGCCAGCAGCGTAGATGGTAGCGGGGTCTACGAGCAGTACTTC.

The chain is built from TRBV11-2 and TRBJ2-7; D may be TRBD1 (6 bases). This CDR3 has 13 amino acids. With 5 bases removed from V and 3 bases from J, the gap between germline ends came to 11 bases. Germline assignment: CDR1 SGHAT and CDR2 FQNNGV. The CDR3 bases are TGTGCCAGCAGCCAGGGGCAGAGCTACGAGCAGTACTTC. Translating it yields CASSQGQSYEQYF.

The genes are TRBV6-6 and TRBJ1-2; no definite D call. The CDR3 extends over 11 amino acids. Trimming took off 6 bases at V and 8 bases at J, with 10 bases between the two ends. CDR1 and CDR2 from the germline V gene are MNHNY and SVGAGI (reference sequence). CDR3 DNA sequence: TGTGCCAGCAGCCAGGCTGGCGGCTACACCTTC. As protein: CASSQAGGYTF.

The chain's CDR3 is CASSASVAETQYF. CDR3 DNA: TGTGCCAGCTCAGCTAGCGTCGCAGAGACCCAGTACTTC. The chain couples TRBV18 to TRBJ2-5; tentative D call: TRBD2 (6 bases). V gave up 5 bases and J gave up 4 bases, with 11 bases separating them. The CDR3 covers 13 residues. Germline CDR1 KGHSH, CDR2 LQKENI.

The chain carries TRBV7-6 and TRBJ2-7; the match to TRBD1 covers 7 bases. There are 13 residues in the CDR3. CDR1 and CDR2 from the germline V gene are SGHVS and FNYEAQ. After removal of 3 bases from V and 2 bases from J, the junction contained 1 base not matched to a gene. This CDR3 is CASSFDRAYEQYF. CDR3 bases: TGTGCCAGCAGCTTCGACAGGGCCTACGAGCAGTACTTC.

The rearrangement links TRBV9 to TRBJ1-6; a possible D gene is TRBD1 (5 bases). This CDR3 spans 15 amino acids. The V end lost 0 bases, the J end lost 7 bases, and 11 bases lay between the germline ends. Germline CDR1 reads SGDLS; CDR2 reads YYNGEE. CDR3 in amino acids: CASSVGVSGNSPLHF. The CDR3 bases are TGTGCCAGCAGCGTAGGTGTATCAGGGAATTCACCCCTCCACTTT.

The chain recombines TRBV5-1 with TRBJ2-7; tentative D call: TRBD1 (6 bases). The germline CDR1 and CDR2 sequences are SGHRS and YFSETQ. Trimming stripped 0 bases from V and 2 bases from J, with 9 bases between. There are 14 residues in the CDR3. The CDR3, as DNA: TGCGCCAGCAGCTTGGAAGGGGGTCCCTACGAGCAGTACTTC. Amino acid sequence: CASSLEGGPYEQYF.

The chain couples TRBV7-2 to TRBJ2-3, with 10 bases lining up with TRBD2. Germline trimming cut 2 bases from V and 4 bases from J; bases unmatched to any gene: 9. Germline CDR1 SGHTA, CDR2 FQGNSA. This CDR3 has 17 amino acids. CDR3 sequence reads: CASSLPRTSGPPDTQYF. As DNA, the CDR3 is TGTGCCAGCAGCTTACCTCGGACTAGCGGTCCCCCAGATACGCAGTATTTT.

This clone has only one observation. The CDR3 sequence is CASSDREWGTGELFF. For the CDR3, the DNA is TGTGCCAGCAGTGATCGGGAGTGGGGCACCGGGGAGCTGTTTTTT. The V and J genes are TRBV6-1 and TRBJ2-2; D might be TRBD2 (6 bases). The CDR3 has 15 residues. The V and J ends lost 3 bases and 4 bases respectively, with 12 bases between them. In germline, CDR1 is MNHNS, CDR2 SASEGT.

CDR3 DNA sequence: TGTGCCAGCAGCCGAAGACTAGCGGCTAGCACAGATACGCAGTATTTT. Translated: CASSRRLAASTDTQYF. The rearrangement uses TRBV5-4 and TRBJ2-3; 9 bases match TRBD2. This CDR3 has 16 residues. The J segment lost 0 bases and the V segment lost 4 bases, leaving 6 bases of the junction unmatched. Germline-derived CDR1 and CDR2 are SGHNT and YYREEE (reference sequence).

The chain recombines TRBV5-6 with TRBJ2-3, with 8 nucleotides matching TRBD2. The CDR3 consists of 18 residues. The ends lost 3 bases at V and 4 bases at J; junction bases unmatched: 16. Germline V CDR1 and CDR2: SGHDT, YYEEEE. CDR3 sequence (DNA): TGTGCCAGCAGCTCAATCACACCGGGACTAGTAAGGGCAGATACGCAGTATTTT. It codes for CASSSITPGLVRADTQYF.

The genes are TRBV10-3 and TRBJ1-1; 8 bases map to TRBD1. The CDR3 consists of 14 residues. V was pared by 7 bases and J by 4 bases, with 8 bases of the junction left unmatched. CDR1 is ENHRY, CDR2 SYGVKD, per germline. CDR3: CAINPNDRGTEAFF. CDR3 DNA sequence: TGTGCCATCAACCCCAATGACAGGGGCACTGAAGCTTTCTTT.

The chain couples TRBV19 to TRBJ1-2, with 9 positions matching TRBD1. Germline values: CDR1 LNHDA, CDR2 SQIVND (reference sequence). V shed 5 bases and J 2 bases; nucleotides not matched to a gene: 12. The CDR3 is made up of 17 amino acids. CDR3 region: CASSLGQGFASNYGYTF. CDR3 nucleotides: TGTGCCAGTAGTCTCGGACAGGGGTTCGCGTCCAACTATGGCTACACCTTC.

The CDR3 spells CASKQGARGNTIYF. DNA of the CDR3: TGTGCCAGTAAACAGGGGGCGCGGGGAAACACCATATATTTT. This sequence joins TRBV6-5 and TRBJ1-3; TRBD1 matches at 9 bases. CDR3 length equals 14 residues. The germline CDR1 and CDR2 sequences are MNHEY and SVGAGI. J gave up 4 bases and V 9 bases, and 7 bases lay outside the gene matches.